A single sample is the source of the 26 T cell receptor beta chains below, sequenced in a study of blood T cell repertoires in COVID-19. Using immunoSEQ multiplex PCR, the repertoire was profiled, and TCRdb retains in-frame clones only, with some absent. This table holds roughly 120,000 clones, around 80% found once. The sequencing input was peripheral blood. The source is a man aged 70-80 years with acute or convalescent COVID-19.

V and J are TRBV5-8 and TRBJ1-2, with TRBD1 matching 7 bases. From germline, CDR1 is SGHTS and CDR2 YDEGEE. Losses at the gene ends were 0 bases for V and 4 bases for J; bases not matched to a gene: 12. This CDR3 comprises 17 residues. CDR3 nucleotide sequence: TGTGCCAGCAGCTTGGCATTATCCGCGGGACAGCTCTATGGCTACACCTTC. Residues: CASSLALSAGQLYGYTF.

The V and J genes are TRBV4-1 and TRBJ2-5; possible D gene TRBD2, 5 bases. Trimming took 5 bases from V and 5 from J, leaving 15 bases between them. The V gene's germline CDR1 is MGHRA and CDR2 YSYEKL. The CDR3 consists of 14 residues. CDR3 sequence (DNA): TGCGCCAGCAGCAAAGGGAGTGCAAGGGAGACCCAGTACTTC. Translating gives CASSKGSARETQYF.

The chain joins TRBV9 to TRBJ2-5; D perhaps matches TRBD1 (6 bases). There are 14 residues in the CDR3. Germline V gives CDR1 SGDLS, CDR2 YYNGEE. V gave up 3 bases and J gave up 1 base, with 10 bases separating them. The CDR3 is CASSAGQIQETQYF. CDR3 DNA: TGTGCCAGCAGCGCTGGACAGATCCAAGAGACCCAGTACTTC.

On this clone: The sample holds other DNA sequences that translate to the same CDR3. The chain carries TRBV5-1 and TRBJ1-2, with 10 positions matching TRBD1. Germline V CDR1 and CDR2: SGHRS, YFSETQ. CDR3 size: 14 residues. J gave up 4 bases and V 0 bases, and 0 bases lay outside the gene matches. For the CDR3, the DNA is TGCGCCAGCAGCTTGGGACAGGGGGCCTATGGCTACACCTTC. It encodes CASSLGQGAYGYTF.

This clone was observed a few times. The CDR3 DNA reads TGTGCCAGCAGCTTGACAGTTTATCAGCCCCAGCATTTT. Protein product: CASSLTVYQPQHF. The chain is built from TRBV7-2 and TRBJ1-5, with a possible D match to TRBD1 (5 bases). Germline loops: CDR1 SGHTA, CDR2 FQGNSA. V gave up 3 bases and J gave up 5 bases, with 8 bases separating them. The CDR3 has 13 amino acids.

A single count supports this clone. This chain joins TRBV13 and TRBJ2-1; 9 bases line up with TRBD2. The CDR3 has 17 residues. Germline CDR1 is PRHDT and CDR2 is FYEKMQ (reference sequence). Trimming at V came to 0 bases and at J to 8 bases, leaving 11 bases not matched to a gene. The CDR3 spells CASSLGRTSAHGDEQFF. The DNA for the CDR3 is TGTGCCAGCAGCTTAGGCAGGACTAGCGCACATGGGGATGAGCAGTTCTTC.

The CDR3 DNA sequence: TGCGCCAGCAGCCTAACAGGGGGTAGGAATGAAAAACTGTTTTTT. Amino acid sequence: CASSLTGGRNEKLFF. The chain employs TRBV5-1 and TRBJ1-4, with 8 bases aligning to TRBD1. The CDR3 runs to 15 residues. In germline, CDR1 is SGHRS, CDR2 YFSETQ. The V gene end was trimmed by 4 bases and the J gene end by 5 bases; junction bases not matched to a gene: 7.

The V call is TRBV21-1, the J call TRBJ2-1; the D call TRBD1 from the table was never checked on the DNA. TRBV21-1 is designated a pseudogene. The CDR3 is made up of 17 amino acids. The CDR3 sequence is CASSKEASREGYNEQFF. The CDR3 DNA reads as TGTGCCAGCAGCAAAGAAGCTTCCAGGGAAGGCTACAATGAGCAGTTCTTC.

CDR3 region: CASSGHGSGFQETQYF. CDR3 coding DNA: TGCGCCAGCTCCGGACATGGTAGCGGGTTTCAAGAGACCCAGTACTTC. The rearrangement joins TRBV10-2 to TRBJ2-5, with TRBD2 identical over 7 bases. The CDR3 is made up of 16 amino acids. After removal of 8 bases from V and 2 bases from J, the junction contained 14 bases not matched to a gene. Germline assignment: CDR1 WSHSY and CDR2 SAAADI.

The rearrangement uses TRBV6-5 and TRBJ2-7; D remains ambiguous. CDR1 and CDR2 from the germline V gene are MNHEY and SVGAGI. The length of the CDR3 is 16 residues. V gave up 0 bases and J gave up 2 bases, with 14 bases separating them. The CDR3: CASSYSVRVFAYEQYF. CDR3 DNA: TGTGCCAGCAGTTACTCGGTTCGGGTTTTTGCCTACGAGCAGTACTTC.

This chain uses TRBV4-1 with TRBJ1-6; a weak D match, TRBD1 (5 bases). CDR1 is MGHRA, CDR2 YSYEKL, per germline. V gave up 2 bases and J gave up 6 bases, with 11 bases separating them. The CDR3 loop spans 15 amino acids. Here the CDR3 DNA reads TGCGCCAGCAGCCAATCCAGGGCAGGTAATTCACCCCTCCACTTT. Encoded protein: CASSQSRAGNSPLHF.

This clone was detected only a few times. V usage is TRBV25-1 and J usage is TRBJ2-3; 10 bases align to TRBD2. Germline assignment: CDR1 MGHDK and CDR2 SYGVNS. The CDR3 loop spans 17 amino acids. The ends lost 6 bases at V and 0 bases at J; junction bases unmatched: 9. The CDR3 region is CASRPAGGPSSTDTQYF. CDR3 sequence (DNA): TGTGCCAGCAGGCCAGCGGGGGGGCCTTCTAGCACAGATACGCAGTATTTT.

V gene TRBV7-2 combines with J gene TRBJ2-2; possibly TRBD2 for D (5 bases). V lost 5 bases, J lost 0 bases, and 7 bases lay in between. The CDR3 is 14 residues long. The germline V gene has CDR1 SGHTA and CDR2 FQGNSA. The CDR3 here is CASSLDSNTGELFF. CDR3 nucleotide sequence: TGTGCCAGCAGCCTGGACTCGAACACCGGGGAGCTGTTTTTT.

V usage is TRBV4-1 and J usage is TRBJ2-3; D gene uncertain. The V gene lost 2 bases and the J gene lost 1 base, with 16 bases spanning the gap. The length of the CDR3 is 17 residues. Germline V CDR1 and CDR2: MGHRA, YSYEKL. CDR3 nucleotide sequence: TGCGCCAGCAGCCAACTCCCTCCGGGTTTGGGCACAGATACGCAGTATTTT. This gives the protein CASSQLPPGLGTDTQYF.

V usage is TRBV5-1 and J usage is TRBJ1-2; weak D call: TRBD1 (5 bases). The V end lost 5 bases, the J end lost 5 bases, and 16 bases lay between the germline ends. The germline gives CDR1 SGHRS, CDR2 YFSETQ. The CDR3 has 14 amino acids. CDR3 coding DNA: TGCGCCAGCAGGAATACAGGATCGGCATATGGCTACACCTTC. Translating it yields CASRNTGSAYGYTF.

The CDR3 nucleotides read TGTGCCAGCAGCCCCCGGGTCAACTCTGGAAACACCATATATTTT. Translating gives CASSPRVNSGNTIYF. This chain joins TRBV11-2 and TRBJ1-3; D ambiguous. The germline V gene has CDR1 SGHAT and CDR2 FQNNGV. This CDR3 comprises 15 residues. V was cut by 5 bases and J by 0 bases, with 11 bases left in between.

The rearrangement uses TRBV24-1 and TRBJ2-7; 7 bases map to TRBD1. With V trimmed by 9 bases and J by 2 bases, 0 bases remained unmatched. The CDR3 sequence is 11 residues long. Germline CDR1 reads KGHDR; CDR2 reads SFDVKD. The CDR3 reads CATGTAYEQYF. The CDR3 DNA sequence: TGTGCCACCGGGACAGCCTACGAGCAGTACTTC.

The rearrangement links TRBV14 to TRBJ1-2; 7 bases agree with TRBD1. Germline V gives CDR1 SGHDN, CDR2 FVKESK. V was pared by 4 bases and J by 6 bases, with 11 bases of the junction left unmatched. The CDR3 contains 15 residues. CDR3 DNA sequence: TGTGCCAGCAGCCCAAATGAACAGGGGATAGATGGCTACACCTTC. Translated, it gives CASSPNEQGIDGYTF.

V usage is TRBV5-1 and J usage is TRBJ2-2; 9 nucleotides agree with TRBD1. CDR3 length: 18 amino acids. Unmatched junction bases numbered 16, after V lost 4 bases and J lost 6 bases. CDR1 is SGHRS, CDR2 YFSETQ, per germline. CDR3 DNA: TGCGCCAGCAGCCTAAACCCCCCGGGACAGGGAGTCGCCGGGGAGCTGTTTTTT. Protein product: CASSLNPPGQGVAGELFF.

The chain links TRBV2 to TRBJ1-1, with unresolved D. The CDR3 sequence is 16 residues long. In germline, CDR1 is SNHLY, CDR2 FYNNEI. Trimming removed 2 bases at V and 4 bases at J, with 17 bases between. CDR3 bases: TGTGCCAGCAGTGAAAACCCCTACTCAGGATCCACTGAAGCTTTCTTT. Translation: CASSENPYSGSTEAFF.

This chain connects TRBV6-1 to TRBJ2-7, with D maybe TRBD1 (6 bases). Deletions cut 5 bases from V and 3 bases from J, with 17 bases between. Germline CDR1 is MNHNS and CDR2 is SASEGT. This CDR3 region has 15 residues. The CDR3, as DNA: TGTGCCAGCAGTCTGGAAAAACAGGGACGCTACGAGCAGTACTTC. Protein sequence: CASSLEKQGRYEQYF.

This rearrangement joins TRBV10-3 to TRBJ1-5; D gene uncertain. With 3 bases removed from V and 2 bases from J, the gap between germline ends came to 11 bases. The CDR3 is 15 residues long. Germline CDR1 is ENHRY and CDR2 is SYGVKD. The CDR3 region is CAISEGGGGNQPQHF. The CDR3 DNA is TGTGCCATCAGTGAAGGAGGCGGGGGCAATCAGCCCCAGCATTTT.

The chain combines TRBV7-2 with TRBJ2-7; 7 bases agree with TRBD2. CDR3 length: 16 amino acids. V was clipped by 0 bases and J by 2 bases; unmatched bases: 7. Germline values: CDR1 SGHTA, CDR2 FQGNSA. The CDR3 here is CASSLASGSAPYEQYF. The CDR3 coding sequence is TGTGCCAGCAGCTTAGCTAGCGGGTCGGCCCCCTACGAGCAGTACTTC.

The chain combines TRBV10-3 with TRBJ2-1, with a tentative D call TRBD2 (5 bases). In germline, CDR1 is ENHRY, CDR2 SYGVKD. The CDR3 has 11 residues. V shed 5 bases and J shed 8 bases, with 7 bases lying between them. CDR3 sequence reads: CAISTGDEQFF. CDR3 sequence (DNA): TGTGCCATCAGTACCGGGGATGAGCAGTTCTTC.

The genes are TRBV9 and TRBJ2-3; possible D gene TRBD2, 5 bases. CDR3 length: 13 residues. The V end was cut by 0 bases, the J end by 5 bases, with 7 bases between. Per germline, CDR1 SGDLS and CDR2 YYNGEE. The CDR3 here is CASSVDREDTQYF. DNA of the CDR3: TGTGCCAGCAGCGTAGACCGGGAAGATACGCAGTATTTT.

The rearrangement uses TRBV18 and TRBJ1-2; D perhaps matches TRBD1 (5 bases). Germline V gene data show CDR1 as KGHSH and CDR2 as LQKENI. V was cut by 5 bases and J by 4 bases, with 17 bases left in between. There are 15 residues in the CDR3. The CDR3 DNA follows: TGTGCCAGCTCATTGACAGCTCCCGAGAGCTATGGCTACACCTTC. Its protein product is CASSLTAPESYGYTF.